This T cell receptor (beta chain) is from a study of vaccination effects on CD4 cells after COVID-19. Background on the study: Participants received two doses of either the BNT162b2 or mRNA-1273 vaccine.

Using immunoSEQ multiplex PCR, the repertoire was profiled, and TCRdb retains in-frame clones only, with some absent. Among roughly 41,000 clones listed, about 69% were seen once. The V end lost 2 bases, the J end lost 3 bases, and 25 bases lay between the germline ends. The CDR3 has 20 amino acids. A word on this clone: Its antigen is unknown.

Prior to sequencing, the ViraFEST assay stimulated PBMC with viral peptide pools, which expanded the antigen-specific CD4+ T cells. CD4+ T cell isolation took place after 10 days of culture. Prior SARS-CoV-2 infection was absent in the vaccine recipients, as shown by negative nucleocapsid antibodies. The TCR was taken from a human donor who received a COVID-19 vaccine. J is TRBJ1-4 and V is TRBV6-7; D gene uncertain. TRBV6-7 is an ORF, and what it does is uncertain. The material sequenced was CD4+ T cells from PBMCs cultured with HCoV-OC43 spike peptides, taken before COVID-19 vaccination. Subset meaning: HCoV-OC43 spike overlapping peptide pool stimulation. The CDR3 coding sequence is TGTGCCAGCAGTTACCAAAATATAGGGCAGGCCCCCCCGGCTAATGAAAAACTGTTTTTT. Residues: CASSYQNIGQAPPANEKLFF.